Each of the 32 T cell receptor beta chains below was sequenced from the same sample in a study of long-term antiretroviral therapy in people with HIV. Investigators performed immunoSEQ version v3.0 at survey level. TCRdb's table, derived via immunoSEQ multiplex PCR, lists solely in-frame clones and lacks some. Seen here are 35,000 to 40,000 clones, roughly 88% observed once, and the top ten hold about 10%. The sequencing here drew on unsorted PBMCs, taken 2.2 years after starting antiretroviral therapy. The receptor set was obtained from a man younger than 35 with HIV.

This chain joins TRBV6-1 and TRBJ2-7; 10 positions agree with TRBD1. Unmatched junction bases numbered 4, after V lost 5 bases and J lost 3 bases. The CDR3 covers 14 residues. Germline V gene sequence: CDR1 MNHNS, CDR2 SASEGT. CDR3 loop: CASSNRDRGYEQYF. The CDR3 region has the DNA TGTGCCAGCAGTAACCGGGACAGGGGCTACGAGCAGTACTTC.

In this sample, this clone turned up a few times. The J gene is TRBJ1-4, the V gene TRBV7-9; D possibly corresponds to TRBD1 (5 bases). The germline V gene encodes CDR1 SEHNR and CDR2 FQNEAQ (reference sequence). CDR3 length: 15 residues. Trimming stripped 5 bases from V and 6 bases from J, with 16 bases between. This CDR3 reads CASSRTQGFDEKLFF. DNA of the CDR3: TGTGCCAGCAGCCGTACCCAGGGCTTCGATGAAAAACTGTTTTTT.

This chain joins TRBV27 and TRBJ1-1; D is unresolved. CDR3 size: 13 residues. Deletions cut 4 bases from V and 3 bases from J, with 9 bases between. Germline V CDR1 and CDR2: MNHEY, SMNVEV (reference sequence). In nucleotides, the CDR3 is TGTGCCAGCAGTTGGAAGCCCTACACTGAAGCTTTCTTT. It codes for CASSWKPYTEAFF.

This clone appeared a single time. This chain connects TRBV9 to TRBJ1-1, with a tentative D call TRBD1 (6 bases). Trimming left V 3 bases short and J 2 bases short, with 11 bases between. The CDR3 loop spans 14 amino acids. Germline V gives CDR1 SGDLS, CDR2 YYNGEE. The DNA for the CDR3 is TGTGCCAGCAGCGCCCGGACAGTTAACACTGAAGCTTTCTTT. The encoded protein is CASSARTVNTEAFF.

In DNA form, the CDR3 reads TGTGCCAGCAGCCAAGAGATTAGTAATGAGCAGTTCTTC. This codes for CASSQEISNEQFF. This chain uses TRBV4-2 with TRBJ2-1; D is uncertain. Germline CDR1 LGHNA, CDR2 YNFKEQ. Trimming left V 0 bases short and J 7 bases short, with 7 bases between. This CDR3 has 13 residues.

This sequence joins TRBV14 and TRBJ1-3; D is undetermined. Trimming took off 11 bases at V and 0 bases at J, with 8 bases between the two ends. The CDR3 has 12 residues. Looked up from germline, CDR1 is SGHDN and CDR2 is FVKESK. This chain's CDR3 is CAAGDSGNTIYF. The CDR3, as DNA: TGTGCCGCCGGCGACTCTGGAAACACCATATATTTT.

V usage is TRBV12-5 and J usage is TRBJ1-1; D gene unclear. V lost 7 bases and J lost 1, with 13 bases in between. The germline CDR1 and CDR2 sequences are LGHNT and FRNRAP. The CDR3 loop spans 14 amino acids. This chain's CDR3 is CASALEGANTEAFF. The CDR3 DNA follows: TGTGCTAGTGCCTTGGAGGGTGCGAACACTGAAGCTTTCTTT.

The CDR3 spells CASSFNPGDQETQYF. In nucleotides, the CDR3 is TGCGCCAGCAGCTTTAACCCGGGGGACCAAGAGACCCAGTACTTC. The chain combines TRBV5-1 with TRBJ2-5; a possible D gene is TRBD2 (6 bases). This CDR3 spans 15 amino acids. Germline V gives CDR1 SGHRS, CDR2 YFSETQ. V gave up 2 bases and J gave up 0 bases, with 11 bases separating them.

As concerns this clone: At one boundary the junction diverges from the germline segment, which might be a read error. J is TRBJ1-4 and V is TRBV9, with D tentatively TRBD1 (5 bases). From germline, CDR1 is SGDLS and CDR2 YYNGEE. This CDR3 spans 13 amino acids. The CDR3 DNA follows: TGTGCCAGCAGCGTGGACACCAATGACAAACTGTTTTTT. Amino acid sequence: CASSVDTNDKLFF.

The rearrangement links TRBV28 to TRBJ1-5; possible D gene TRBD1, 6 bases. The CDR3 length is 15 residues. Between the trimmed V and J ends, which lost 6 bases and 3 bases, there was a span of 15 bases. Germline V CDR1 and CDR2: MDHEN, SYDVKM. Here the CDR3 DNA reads TGTGCCAGCAGCTCATCAGGGGCCGACAATCAGCCCCAGCATTTT. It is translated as CASSSSGADNQPQHF.

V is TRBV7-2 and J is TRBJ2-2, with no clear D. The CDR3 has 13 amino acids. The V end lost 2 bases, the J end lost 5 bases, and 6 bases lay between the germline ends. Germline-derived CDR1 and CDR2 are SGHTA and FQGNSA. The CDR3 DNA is TGTGCCAGCAGCTTAAGAATTACCGGGGAGCTGTTTTTT. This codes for CASSLRITGELFF.

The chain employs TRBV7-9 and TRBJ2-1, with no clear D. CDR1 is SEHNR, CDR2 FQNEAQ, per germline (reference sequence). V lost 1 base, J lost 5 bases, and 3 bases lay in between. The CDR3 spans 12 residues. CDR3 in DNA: TGTGCCAGCAGCTTAGTCGACAATGAGCAGTTCTTC. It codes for CASSLVDNEQFF.

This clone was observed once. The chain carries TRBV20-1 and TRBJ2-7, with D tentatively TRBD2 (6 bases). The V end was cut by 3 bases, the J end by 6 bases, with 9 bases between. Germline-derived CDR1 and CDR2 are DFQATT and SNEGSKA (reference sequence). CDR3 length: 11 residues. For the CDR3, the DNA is TGCAGTGCTAGCGGGGGTGGCGAGCAGTACTTC. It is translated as CSASGGGEQYF.

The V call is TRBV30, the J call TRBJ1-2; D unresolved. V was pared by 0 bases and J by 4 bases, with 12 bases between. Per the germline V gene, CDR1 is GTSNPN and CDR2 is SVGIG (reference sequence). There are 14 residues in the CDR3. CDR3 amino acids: CAWSVVGNFYGYTF. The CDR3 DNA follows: TGTGCCTGGAGTGTTGTCGGGAACTTCTATGGCTACACCTTC.

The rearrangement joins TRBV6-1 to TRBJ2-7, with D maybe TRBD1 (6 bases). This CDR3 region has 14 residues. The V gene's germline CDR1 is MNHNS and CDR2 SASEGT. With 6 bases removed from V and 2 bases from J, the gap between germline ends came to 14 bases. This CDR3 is CASRWTVVAYEQYF. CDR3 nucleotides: TGTGCCAGCAGGTGGACAGTGGTAGCCTACGAGCAGTACTTC.

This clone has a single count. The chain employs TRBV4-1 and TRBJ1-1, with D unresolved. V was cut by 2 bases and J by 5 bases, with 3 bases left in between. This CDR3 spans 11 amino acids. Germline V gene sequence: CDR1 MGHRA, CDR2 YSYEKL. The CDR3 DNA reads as TGCGCCAGCAGCCAAAGGACTGAAGCTTTCTTT. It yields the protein CASSQRTEAFF.

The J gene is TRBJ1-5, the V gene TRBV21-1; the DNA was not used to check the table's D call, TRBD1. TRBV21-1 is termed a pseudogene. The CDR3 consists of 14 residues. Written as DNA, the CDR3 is TGTGCCAGCGGCGCAGGGGATAGGAATCAGCCCCAGCATTTT. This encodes CASGAGDRNQPQHF.

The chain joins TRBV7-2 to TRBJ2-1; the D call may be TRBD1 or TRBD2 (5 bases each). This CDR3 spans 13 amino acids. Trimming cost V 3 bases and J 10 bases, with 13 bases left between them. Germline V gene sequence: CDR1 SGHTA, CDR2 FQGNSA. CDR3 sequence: CASSLGPGREQFF. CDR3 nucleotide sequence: TGTGCCAGCAGCTTGGGACCCGGTAGAGAGCAGTTCTTC.

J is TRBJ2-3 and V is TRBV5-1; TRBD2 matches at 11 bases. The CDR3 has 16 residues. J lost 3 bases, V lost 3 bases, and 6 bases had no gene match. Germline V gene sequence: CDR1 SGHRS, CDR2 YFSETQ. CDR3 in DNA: TGCGCCAGCAGCTCCGCCCTAGCGGGGGGTACAGATACGCAGTATTTT. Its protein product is CASSSALAGGTDTQYF.

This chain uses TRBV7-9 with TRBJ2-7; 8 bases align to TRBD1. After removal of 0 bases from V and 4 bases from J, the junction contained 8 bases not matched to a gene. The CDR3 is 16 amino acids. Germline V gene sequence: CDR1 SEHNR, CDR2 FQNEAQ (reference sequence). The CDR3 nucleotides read TGTGCCAGCAGCTTAGCATTCGGACAGGGTTTATACGAGCAGTACTTC. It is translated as CASSLAFGQGLYEQYF.

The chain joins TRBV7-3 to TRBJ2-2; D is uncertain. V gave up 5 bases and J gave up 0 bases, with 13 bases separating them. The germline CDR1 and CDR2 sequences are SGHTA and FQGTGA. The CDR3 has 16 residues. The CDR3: CASSTTPSPNTGELFF. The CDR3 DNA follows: TGTGCCAGCAGCACGACACCCAGCCCGAACACCGGGGAGCTGTTTTTT.

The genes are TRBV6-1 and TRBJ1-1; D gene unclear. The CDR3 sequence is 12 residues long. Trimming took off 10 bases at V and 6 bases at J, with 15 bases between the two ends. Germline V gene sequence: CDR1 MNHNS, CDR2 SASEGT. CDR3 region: CATQDVGPEAFF. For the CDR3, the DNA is TGTGCCACCCAGGATGTAGGGCCTGAAGCTTTCTTT.

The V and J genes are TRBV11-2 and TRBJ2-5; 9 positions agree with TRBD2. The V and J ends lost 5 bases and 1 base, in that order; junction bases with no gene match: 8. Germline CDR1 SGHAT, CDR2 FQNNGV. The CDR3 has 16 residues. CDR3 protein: CASSPWGSGGQETQYF. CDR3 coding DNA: TGTGCCAGCAGCCCTTGGGGTAGCGGGGGCCAAGAGACCCAGTACTTC.

The CDR3 bases are TGTGCCAGCAGCTTTCCGCGACAGGGGGCAGAACATACTGAAGCTTTCTTT. This gives the protein CASSFPRQGAEHTEAFF. The chain joins TRBV7-2 to TRBJ1-1; 10 positions agree with TRBD1. With 3 bases clipped from V and 5 bases from J, the junction kept 12 bases outside the gene matches. Germline V lookup: CDR1 SGHTA, CDR2 FQGNSA. The CDR3 length is 17 residues. The complete variable domain, with remaining parts taken from reference TRBV7-2 and TRBJ1-1, reads GAGVSQSPSNKVTEKGKDVELRCDPISGHTALYWYRQSLGQGLEFLIYFQGNSAPDKSGLPSDRFSAERTGGSVSTLTIQRTQQEDSAVYLCASSFPRQGAEHTEAFFGQGTRLTVV.

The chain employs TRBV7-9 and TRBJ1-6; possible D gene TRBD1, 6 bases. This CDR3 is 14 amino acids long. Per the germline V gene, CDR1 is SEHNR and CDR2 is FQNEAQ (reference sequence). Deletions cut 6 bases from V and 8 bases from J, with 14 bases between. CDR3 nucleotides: TGTGCCAGCAGTCGACAGGAGATGGATTCACCCCTCCACTTT. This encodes CASSRQEMDSPLHF. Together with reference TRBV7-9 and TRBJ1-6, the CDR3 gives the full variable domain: DTGVSQNPRHKITKRGQNVTFRCDPISEHNRLYWYRQTLGQGPEFLTYFQNEAQLEKSRLLSDRFSAERPKGSFSTLEIQRTEQGDSAMYLCASSRQEMDSPLHFGNGTRLTVT.

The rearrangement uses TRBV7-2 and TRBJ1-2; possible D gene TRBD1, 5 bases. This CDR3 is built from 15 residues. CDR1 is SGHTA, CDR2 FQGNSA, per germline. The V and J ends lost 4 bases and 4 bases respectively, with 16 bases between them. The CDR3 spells CASSYDRGSGYGYTF. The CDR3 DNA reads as TGTGCCAGCAGCTACGATAGGGGTTCGGGCTATGGCTACACCTTC. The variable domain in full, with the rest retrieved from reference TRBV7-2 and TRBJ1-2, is GAGVSQSPSNKVTEKGKDVELRCDPISGHTALYWYRQSLGQGLEFLIYFQGNSAPDKSGLPSDRFSAERTGGSVSTLTIQRTQQEDSAVYLCASSYDRGSGYGYTFGSGTRLTVV.

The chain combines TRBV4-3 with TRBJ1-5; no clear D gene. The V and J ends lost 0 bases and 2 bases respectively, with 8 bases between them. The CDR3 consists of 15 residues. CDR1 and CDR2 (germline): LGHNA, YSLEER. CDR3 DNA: TGCGCCAGCAGCCAAGATCCCAAAGGCAATCAGCCCCAGCATTTT. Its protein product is CASSQDPKGNQPQHF.

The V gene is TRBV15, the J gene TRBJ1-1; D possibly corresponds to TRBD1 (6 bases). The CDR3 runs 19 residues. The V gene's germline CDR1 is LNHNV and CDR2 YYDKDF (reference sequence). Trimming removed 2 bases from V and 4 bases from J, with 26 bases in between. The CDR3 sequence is CATSRPYSAGVGASTEAFF. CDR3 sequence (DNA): TGTGCCACCAGCAGACCCTACTCGGCAGGGGTTGGCGCCTCCACTGAAGCTTTCTTT.

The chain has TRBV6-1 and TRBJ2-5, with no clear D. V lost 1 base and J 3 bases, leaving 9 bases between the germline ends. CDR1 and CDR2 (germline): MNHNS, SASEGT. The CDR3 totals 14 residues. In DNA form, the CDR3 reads TGTGCCAGCAGTGAAGATCTATCTGAAGAGACCCAGTACTTC. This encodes CASSEDLSEETQYF.

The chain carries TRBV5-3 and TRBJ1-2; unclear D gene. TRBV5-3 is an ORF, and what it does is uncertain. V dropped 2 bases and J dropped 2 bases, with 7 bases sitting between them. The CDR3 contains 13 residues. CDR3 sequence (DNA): TGTGCCAGAAGCTTTGACGGAAACTATGGCTACACCTTC. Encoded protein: CARSFDGNYGYTF.

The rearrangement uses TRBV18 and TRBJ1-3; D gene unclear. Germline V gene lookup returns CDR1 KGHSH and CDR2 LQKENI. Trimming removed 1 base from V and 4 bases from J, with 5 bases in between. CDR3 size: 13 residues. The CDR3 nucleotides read TGTGCCAGCTCACCACAGGAAGGAAACACCATATATTTT. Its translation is CASSPQEGNTIYF.

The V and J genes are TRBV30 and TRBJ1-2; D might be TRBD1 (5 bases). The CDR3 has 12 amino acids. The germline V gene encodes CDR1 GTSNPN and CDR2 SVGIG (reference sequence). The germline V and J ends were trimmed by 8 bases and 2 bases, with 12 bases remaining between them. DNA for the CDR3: TGTGCCGGGTTAGGGACCAACTATGGCTACACCTTC. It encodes CAGLGTNYGYTF.